One sample yielded the 3 T cell receptor beta chains listed below, sequenced in a study of cytomegalovirus exposure and HLA in healthy donors (dated by TCRdb to between 2016 and 2019). Preparation of the library involved the immunoSEQ multiplex PCR assay. The multiplex PCR relied on a mix of 60 forward primers for TCR Vbeta segments and 13 reverse primers for TCR Jbeta segments. TCRdb carries this immuneACCESS record with in-frame sequences only. Its versions omit some clonotypes, under half of them owing to an unresolved V gene in the studies checked, with the rest unexplained. The sample table shows 160,000 or so clones, and roughly four fifths are seen once. The ten largest clones take up around 10% of the sample. Material for sequencing was PBMCs. The receptors derive from a man aged 50 to 60 in good health and CMV-seropositive.

The V gene is TRBV7-3, the J gene TRBJ2-3; possibly TRBD2 for D (5 bases). Germline V gene data show CDR1 as SGHTA and CDR2 as FQGTGA. CDR3 length equals 14 residues. Trimming removed 5 bases at V and 2 bases at J, with 11 bases between. The CDR3 here is CASSIGLHTDTQYF. The CDR3 DNA reads TGTGCCAGCAGCATCGGACTGCACACAGATACGCAGTATTTT.

The chain has TRBV19 and TRBJ1-4, with D possibly being TRBD1 (5 bases). The CDR3 runs 13 residues. Trimming took 7 bases from V and 5 from J, leaving 11 bases between them. The germline gives CDR1 LNHDA, CDR2 SQIVND (reference sequence). The CDR3 sequence is CASISDRNEKLFF. The CDR3 bases are TGTGCCAGTATCTCCGACAGAAATGAAAAACTGTTTTTT.

The rearrangement joins TRBV28 to TRBJ1-2; no clear D gene. V shed 6 bases and J shed 2 bases, with 4 bases lying between them. This CDR3 comprises 11 residues. Germline assignment: CDR1 MDHEN and CDR2 SYDVKM. The CDR3 reads CASSTNYGYTF. The CDR3 DNA sequence: TGTGCCAGCAGCACAAACTATGGCTACACCTTC.